This T cell receptor beta chain comes out of a study of CD8+CD57+ T cells in acquired aplastic anemia. Across the whole study: The mean DNA yield obtained from sorted CD4+ and CD8+ cells came to around 3 ug.

Study-level findings and limits: Patients and controls turned out to have twenty-nine CD8+ CDR3 sequences in common.

This clonotype was seen at least ten times. Its antigen is as yet unknown. The V end was cut by 6 bases, the J end by 5 bases, with 14 bases between. Germline V lookup: CDR1 MNHEY, CDR2 SVGAGI. This CDR3 is 13 amino acids long. CDR3 and TCR beta VDJ profiling relied on a genomic DNA template. TCRdb recomputed calls from the reads with MiXCR, one row per CDR3 protein. Here the sample spans 200,000 to 250,000 distinct CDR3 sequences, about half being singletons. Previously, flow cytometry had revealed CD8+CD57+ cell expansion in the patients chosen for sequencing. The sample taken for sequencing was sorted CD4+, CD8+, or CD8+CD57+ T cells (not recorded which) from PBMCs. The TCR was taken from a human donor with aplastic anemia. The chain employs TRBV6-5 and TRBJ2-7, with D perhaps TRBD1 (6 bases). The CDR3 spells CASSPPGVNEQYF. The CDR3 DNA reads as TGTGCCAGCAGCCCCCCAGGGGTCAACGAGCAGTACTTC.